This T cell receptor beta chain was sequenced during a study of shared clonotypes between healthy human individuals (dated by TCRdb to 2018 to 2021). In terms of the full investigation: The cohort comprised a couple of women and a few men aged 18 to 49 years. For each donor, CD4 naive and CD4 memory were each given three plates, CD8 naive was given two plates, and CD8 memory was given one plate. To estimate repertoire size and how much clonotypes are shared between individuals, the study performed deep sequencing of blood TCR repertoires from roughly five healthy adults. Different laboratories and diverse techniques were used to prepare libraries and sequence TCR repertoires, to increase sequencing depth and limit assay-specific biases. Between about 0.9 and 8.9 billion PBMCs per donor were obtained by leukapheresis.

Using the deep immunoSEQ assay, multiplex PCR amplified TCR CDR3 regions from genomic DNA. Genomic DNA extracted from each cell subset was distributed evenly over all wells of several immunoSEQ 96-well plates, and each plate served as one replicate. Each replicate PCR for sorted subsets received roughly 0.2 ug genomic DNA, equal to tens of thousands of T cell genomes. The purified libraries were quantified using a Qubit 3.0 fluorometer, sized with a Bioanalyzer 2100, and then quantified again using the KAPA Library Quantification kit. Every immunoSEQ 96-well plate was sequenced on a separate single-read 150-cycle Illumina NextSeq 550 flow cell. The authors processed their data as follows. Because the immunoSEQ output held only junctional sequences and lacked quality scores, the filtering could not match the filtering applied to full-length reads. To assign V/J genes and CDR3, sequences were annotated using PyIR, a Python wrapper for IgBLAST v1.9, with IMGT germline references. Any read was removed if the V/J assignment was weak (E-value above 1e-6), the CDR3 was missing, or the read contained stop codons, out-of-frame junctions, or ambiguous translated residues. V3J clonotypes were defined by identical inferred V gene, J gene, and CDR3 amino acid sequence. Percentage overlap between repertoires was computed as shared unique clonotypes divided by the size of the smaller repertoire. Richness of each repertoire was evaluated using RTK rarefaction, the Chao1 estimator, and Recon v2.1 estimates of unobserved clonotypes. For all TCRbeta clonotypes obtained by the gDNA method from a handful of donors, generation probabilities were computed with OLGA. The table comes from immuneACCESS by way of TCRdb, which keeps in-frame sequences with V and J called. Part of the clones is missing from these tables; in studies checked, under half for an unresolved V gene and the rest for unknown reasons. The V and J calls and clone size were taken over from that table, and D and trimming were inferred from the DNA. This sample holds about 2,100,000 clones; just over 90% were observed only once. About 1.5% of the sample is taken by the ten largest.

CD8 naive samples were obtained by positive selection for CCR7 among CD45RO-negative cells, yielding a CD45RA+CCR7+ population from which TemRA cells were excluded. The donors were healthy, HIV-negative adults who had no recently reported acute infections or vaccinations. Only Caucasian adults living in Nashville, Tennessee, USA were represented among the donors. Blood was collected by leukapheresis, and PBMCs were isolated by Ficoll-Histopaque density gradient centrifugation and then cryopreserved in liquid nitrogen vapor phase. Purity and quantity of every magnetically sorted T cell population were checked by analytical flow cytometry. Genomic DNA was isolated from every sorted fraction and measured by UV absorbance on a Nanodrop 2000c. Sequences MNHEY (CDR1) and SMNVEV (CDR2) are obtained from the germline V gene (reference sequence). The CDR3 numbers 15 residues from cysteine through phenylalanine. The only DNA kept is the CDR3, 45 bases in frame from the first base. Trimming accounts for 4 bases at V and 6 bases at J, while the number of junction bases matched to no gene is 11.

A note on this clone: The antigen it binds to is not known. There are no base qualities to consult, and no much larger clone falls within one base.

Results and caveats for the whole study, not just this receptor: The genetic and exposure-history diversity represented was limited by the small number of donors. Even with the large sequencing depth, rarefaction of the sorted-subset datasets indicated that sequencing was incomplete. Pairwise subsampling indicated that sequencing depth was expected to affect the degree of clonotype sharing among donors. Naive subsets generally had larger estimated clonotype richness than memory subsets did. Compared with non-shared clonotypes, clonotypes shared by all four sorted-subset donors had higher generation probabilities. Only blood was sampled, and tissue TCR repertoires likely differ from those in blood. When a handful of donors were compared, the shared fraction of clonotypes was approximately 5% for naive CD4, around 4% for naive CD8, roughly 2.3% for memory CD4, and less than 0.5% for memory CD8.

Sequencing was performed on naive CD8+ T cells from PBMCs. The cell subset or site label here, explained by the study, means: CD45RA+CCR7+. This TCR came from a man younger than 30 in good health. Some clones in this sample may be carry-over from other donors' samples. The chain links TRBV27 with TRBJ2-7; 8 bases in the junction line up with TRBD2. CDR3 loop: CASSSSGSSLFEQYF. Here is the DNA: TGTGCCAGCAGTTCGAGCGGGAGTTCACTATTCGAGCAGTACTTC.